Shown below are 22 T cell receptor beta chains from a single sample sequenced in a study of CD8 T cells in Susac syndrome. The authors reverse transcribed about 0.5 to 1 ug RNA with random hexamers. TCRdb reprocessed the immunoSEQ multiplex PCR reads via MiXCR and lists one record per CDR3 protein. Of 180,000 or so distinct CDR3 sequences in the sample, around 96% were seen once. The specimen was CD4+ T cells from PBMCs. The receptors here all came from a human donor with multiple sclerosis.

This clonotype was observed a single time. J is TRBJ1-2 and V is TRBV6-5, with TRBD1 as a possible D gene (6 bases). Germline values: CDR1 MNHEY, CDR2 SVGAGI. The V and J ends lost 3 bases and 4 bases respectively, with 9 bases between them. This CDR3 comprises 13 residues. The CDR3 spells CASSYQGSYGYTF. The CDR3 bases are TGTGCCAGCAGTTATCAGGGGTCCTATGGCTACACCTTC.

This sequence joins TRBV24-1 and TRBJ2-2, with TRBD2 as a possible D gene (5 bases). The V gene lost 4 bases and the J gene lost 13 bases, with 9 bases spanning the gap. The germline gives CDR1 KGHDR, CDR2 SFDVKD. The CDR3 is made up of 11 amino acids. In DNA, the CDR3 is TGTGCCACCAGTGACTCTACTAGGCTGTTTTTT. This encodes CATSDSTRLFF.

The table lists this clonotype with a few counts. The V and J genes are TRBV30 and TRBJ2-1; 9 nucleotides align to TRBD1. This CDR3 is built from 15 residues. Germline V gives CDR1 GTSNPN, CDR2 SVGIG (reference sequence). V lost 5 bases, J lost 2 bases, and 7 bases stayed unmatched. The CDR3 reads CAWAPDRGAYNEQFF. For the CDR3, the DNA is TGTGCCTGGGCCCCCGACAGGGGGGCCTACAATGAGCAGTTCTTC.

This clonotype was counted once. V usage is TRBV28 and J usage is TRBJ2-3; no definite D call. V dropped 4 bases and J dropped 5 bases, with 22 bases sitting between them. CDR3 length: 17 residues. Germline-derived CDR1 and CDR2 are MDHEN and SYDVKM. As DNA, the CDR3 is TGTGCCAGCAGTTCCCCGTCGTTCCCAGAGGCGGAAGATACGCAGTATTTT. Protein: CASSSPSFPEAEDTQYF.

The genes are TRBV29-1 and TRBJ2-3; 7 bases are a match to TRBD2. Germline lookup yields CDR1 SQVTM and CDR2 ANQGSEA. V shed 4 bases, J shed 0 bases, and the junction held 4 bases outside the gene matches. This CDR3 region has 14 residues. Here the CDR3 DNA reads TGCAGCGTTGCGGGGGGTCCAAGCACAGATACGCAGTATTTT. Amino acids: CSVAGGPSTDTQYF.

J is TRBJ1-1 and V is TRBV2, with D tentatively TRBD1 (5 bases). Trimming stripped 6 bases from V and 6 bases from J, with 14 bases between. Germline lookup yields CDR1 SNHLY and CDR2 FYNNEI. The CDR3 consists of 13 residues. The DNA of the CDR3 is TGTGCCAGCAGAAAACTACAGGCCGCTGAAGCTTTCTTT. Translated: CASRKLQAAEAFF.

The chain carries TRBV20-1 and TRBJ2-1; 11 bases align to TRBD2. The CDR3 is made up of 15 amino acids. CDR1 is DFQATT, CDR2 SNEGSKA, per germline (reference sequence). The V segment lost 8 bases and the J segment 7 bases; nucleotides outside the gene matches: 13. The CDR3 sequence is CSNLEFGTSGNEQFF. The DNA of the CDR3 is TGCAGTAACCTAGAGTTCGGGACTAGCGGAAATGAGCAGTTCTTC.

This rearrangement joins TRBV20-1 to TRBJ1-1; 7 bases are shared with TRBD1. The V gene end was trimmed by 0 bases and the J gene end by 4 bases; junction bases not matched to a gene: 8. The CDR3 spans 15 residues. The germline CDR1 and CDR2 sequences are DFQATT and SNEGSKA (reference sequence). For the CDR3, the DNA is TGCAGTGCTAGAGACACGACAGGGCCTCTCACTGAAGCTTTCTTT. This translates into CSARDTTGPLTEAFF.

The V gene is TRBV12-3 or TRBV12-4, the J gene TRBJ2-1; 11 nucleotides line up with TRBD2. The trim removed 3 bases at V and 7 bases at J, leaving 2 bases unmatched. The CDR3 is made up of 14 amino acids. CDR3 bases: TGTGCCAGCAGTTTGCTAGCGGGAGGTAATGAGCAGTTCTTC. It yields the protein CASSLLAGGNEQFF.

This rearrangement joins TRBV2 to TRBJ2-5; 8 nucleotides line up with TRBD2. V shed 3 bases and J 5 bases; nucleotides not matched to a gene: 5. The CDR3 length is 14 residues. CDR1 and CDR2 from the germline V gene are SNHLY and FYNNEI. The CDR3 DNA reads TGTGCCAGCAGTGAGCTTCTAGCGGGCGAGACCCAGTACTTC. The encoded protein is CASSELLAGETQYF.

This rearrangement joins TRBV20-1 to TRBJ2-5, with TRBD2 identical over 7 bases. The CDR3 totals 14 residues. The germline gives CDR1 DFQATT, CDR2 SNEGSKA (reference sequence). Trimming took 0 bases from V and 3 from J; bases not matched to a gene: 4. CDR3 region: CSARESGGKETQYF. The DNA of the CDR3 is TGCAGTGCTAGAGAGTCCGGGGGGAAAGAGACCCAGTACTTC.

The rearrangement joins TRBV2 to TRBJ2-1; possibly TRBD1 or TRBD2 for D (5 bases each). Germline CDR1 is SNHLY and CDR2 is FYNNEI. Trimming took 5 bases from V and 3 from J, leaving 14 bases between them. The CDR3 has 15 amino acids. The CDR3 DNA follows: TGTGCCAGCAGTCCACGGGACCGGTACTACAATGAGCAGTTCTTC. Its protein product is CASSPRDRYYNEQFF.

V is TRBV7-8 and J is TRBJ2-7, with D maybe TRBD2 (5 bases). The CDR3 is 13 residues long. The germline V gene encodes CDR1 SGHVS and CDR2 FQNEAQ. V lost 5 bases, J lost 2 bases, and 10 bases lay in between. CDR3 sequence (DNA): TGTGCCAGCAGCCGTAGCGTGACCTACGAGCAGTACTTC. Translated, it gives CASSRSVTYEQYF.

The chain links TRBV29-1 to TRBJ2-1; D not resolved. CDR1 and CDR2 from the germline V gene are SQVTM and ANQGSEA. Trimming stripped 4 bases from V and 2 bases from J, with 12 bases between. The CDR3 consists of 14 residues. CDR3 region: CSVAARSTYNEQFF. The CDR3, as DNA: TGCAGCGTTGCGGCAAGGAGCACCTACAATGAGCAGTTCTTC.

The genes are TRBV20-1 and TRBJ1-2, with D hard to call. The V end was cut by 1 base, the J end by 6 bases, with 12 bases between. The CDR3 extends over 13 amino acids. CDR1 is DFQATT and CDR2 is SNEGSKA in the germline V gene (reference sequence). The CDR3 loop reads CSARVWEQNGYTF. Written as DNA, the CDR3 is TGCAGTGCTAGAGTCTGGGAACAGAATGGCTACACCTTC.

The V call is TRBV15, the J call TRBJ2-7; TRBD1 or TRBD2 may be the D gene (5 bases each). The V and J ends lost 2 bases and 4 bases respectively, with 9 bases between them. Per the germline V gene, CDR1 is LNHNV and CDR2 is YYDKDF (reference sequence). The length of the CDR3 is 13 residues. The chain's CDR3 is CATSRQGPYEQYF. CDR3 DNA: TGTGCCACCAGCAGACAGGGACCATACGAGCAGTACTTC.

This chain uses TRBV20-1 with TRBJ2-1; TRBD2 matches at 10 bases. Trimming took 3 bases from V and 10 from J; bases not matched to a gene: 6. The CDR3 contains 13 residues. Germline V gives CDR1 DFQATT, CDR2 SNEGSKA (reference sequence). In DNA, the CDR3 is TGCAGTGCTAGCAGCGGGAGGGCCTACGAGCAGTTCTTC. As protein: CSASSGRAYEQFF.

V and J are TRBV3-1 and TRBJ1-3, with a weak D call TRBD1 (6 bases). Trimming took off 5 bases at V and 4 bases at J, with 15 bases between the two ends. There are 15 residues in the CDR3. Germline V lookup: CDR1 LGHDT, CDR2 YNNKEL (reference sequence). Here the CDR3 reads CASSANRVGGNTIYF. The CDR3, as DNA: TGTGCCAGCAGCGCCAACAGGGTTGGGGGAAACACCATATATTTT.

The J gene is TRBJ2-5, the V gene TRBV7-2; D might be TRBD1 (5 bases). Germline CDR1 reads SGHTA; CDR2 reads FQGNSA. V lost 5 bases, J lost 5 bases, and 15 bases lay in between. The CDR3 covers 14 residues. DNA of the CDR3: TGTGCCAGCAGCGACGATGGGGCTGGTGAGACCCAGTACTTC. Translation gives CASSDDGAGETQYF.

The V and J genes are TRBV30 and TRBJ2-3; a possible D gene is TRBD2 (6 bases). Germline CDR1 reads GTSNPN; CDR2 reads SVGIG (reference sequence). The CDR3 has 12 amino acids. The germline V and J ends were trimmed by 0 bases and 12 bases, with 13 bases remaining between them. The CDR3 here is CAWSVWDSQQYF. CDR3 DNA: TGTGCCTGGAGTGTGTGGGACTCGCAACAGTATTTT.

V is TRBV25-1 and J is TRBJ1-4, with D tentatively TRBD1 (6 bases). The CDR3 covers 14 residues. Trimming stripped 3 bases from V and 3 bases from J, with 8 bases between. CDR1 and CDR2 (germline): MGHDK, SYGVNS. The CDR3 DNA follows: TGTGCCAGCAGTGACGACAGGTCTAATGAAAAACTGTTTTTT. Translated, it gives CASSDDRSNEKLFF.

The gene calls are TRBV7-3 and TRBJ2-3; D perhaps matches TRBD2 (6 bases). Germline assignment: CDR1 SGHTA and CDR2 FQGTGA. Trimming took off 5 bases at V and 8 bases at J, with 11 bases between the two ends. The CDR3 extends over 12 amino acids. Here the CDR3 reads CASSLQEGTQYF. In DNA, the CDR3 is TGTGCCAGCAGCCTACAGGAGGGTACGCAGTATTTT.